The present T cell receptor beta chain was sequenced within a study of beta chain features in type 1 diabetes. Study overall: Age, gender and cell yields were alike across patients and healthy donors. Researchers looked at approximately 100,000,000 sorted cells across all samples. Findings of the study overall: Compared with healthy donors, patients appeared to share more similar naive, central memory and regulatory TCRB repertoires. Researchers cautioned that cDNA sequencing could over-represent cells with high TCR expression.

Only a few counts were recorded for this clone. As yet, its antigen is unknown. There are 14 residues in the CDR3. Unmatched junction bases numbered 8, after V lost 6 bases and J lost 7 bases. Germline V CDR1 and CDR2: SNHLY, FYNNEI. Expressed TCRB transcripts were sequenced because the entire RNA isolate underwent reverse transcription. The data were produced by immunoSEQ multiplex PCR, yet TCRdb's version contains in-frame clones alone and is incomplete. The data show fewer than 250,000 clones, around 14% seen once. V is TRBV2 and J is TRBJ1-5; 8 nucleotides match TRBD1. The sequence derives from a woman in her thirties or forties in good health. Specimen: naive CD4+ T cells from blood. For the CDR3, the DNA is TGTGCCAGCAGCAGGACAGGGCGGGGGCAGCCCCAGCATTTT. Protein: CASSRTGRGQPQHF.